This T cell receptor (beta chain) was captured by sequencing in a study of T cell responses to AZD1222 COVID-19 vaccine. Whole-study results and caveats: Possibly, clonal diversity was underestimated; donors were largely white British and included more females. The study identified only 6 or 7 AZD1222 recipients as seropositive at baseline. Epitopes outside B.1.351 and B.1.1.7 mutated regions reportedly drew nearly half of spike TCRs.

Data came from immunoSEQ multiplex PCR; TCRdb stores just in-frame clones and leaves some out. This sample has approximately 26,000 clones, with about 88% found just once. Germline values: CDR1 SGHRS, CDR2 YFSETQ. Trimming removed 1 base from V and 4 bases from J; junction bases left unmatched: 4. The length of the CDR3 is 14 residues. Second-dose schedules of about 4 or about 12 weeks were combined. Comment on this clone: Its antigen is not identified.

This receptor was identified in an adult who received the AZD1222 COVID-19 vaccine. V and J are TRBV5-1 and TRBJ1-2, with 7 bases aligning to TRBD1. The sequences come from peripheral blood, collected 28 days after the second AZD1222 dose. The CDR3 region has the DNA TGCGCCAGCAGCTTGACAGGGGAAATCTATGGCTACACCTTC. Translating it yields CASSLTGEIYGYTF.